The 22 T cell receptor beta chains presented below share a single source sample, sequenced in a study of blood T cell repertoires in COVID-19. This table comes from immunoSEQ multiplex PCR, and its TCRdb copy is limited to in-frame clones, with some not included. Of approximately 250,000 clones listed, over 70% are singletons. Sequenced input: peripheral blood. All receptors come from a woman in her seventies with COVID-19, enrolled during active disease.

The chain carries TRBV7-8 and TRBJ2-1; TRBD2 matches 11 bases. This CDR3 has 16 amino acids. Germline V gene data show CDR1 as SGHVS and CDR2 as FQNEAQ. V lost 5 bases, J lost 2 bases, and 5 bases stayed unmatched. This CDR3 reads CASSLLAGEPYNEQFF. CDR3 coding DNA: TGTGCCAGCAGCCTACTAGCGGGAGAACCCTACAATGAGCAGTTCTTC.

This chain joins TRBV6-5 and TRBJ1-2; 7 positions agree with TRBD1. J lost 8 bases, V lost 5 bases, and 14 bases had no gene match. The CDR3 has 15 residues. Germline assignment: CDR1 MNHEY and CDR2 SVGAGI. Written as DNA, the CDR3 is TGTGCCAGCAGTATGCTGGACAGCCGACAGGGAGGCTACACCTTC. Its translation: CASSMLDSRQGGYTF.

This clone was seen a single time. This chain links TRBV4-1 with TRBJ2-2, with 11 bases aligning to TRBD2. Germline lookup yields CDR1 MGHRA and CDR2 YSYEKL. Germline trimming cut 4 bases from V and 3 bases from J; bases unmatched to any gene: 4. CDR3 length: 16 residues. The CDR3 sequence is CASSLSGRDDTGELFF. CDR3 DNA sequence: TGCGCCAGCAGCCTTAGCGGGAGGGATGACACCGGGGAGCTGTTTTTT.

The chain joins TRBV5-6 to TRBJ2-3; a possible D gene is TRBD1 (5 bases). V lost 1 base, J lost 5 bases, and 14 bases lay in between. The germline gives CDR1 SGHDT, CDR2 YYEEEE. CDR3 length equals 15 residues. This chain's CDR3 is CASSLKQGRKDTQYF. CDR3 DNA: TGTGCCAGCAGCTTGAAGCAGGGCAGAAAAGATACGCAGTATTTT.

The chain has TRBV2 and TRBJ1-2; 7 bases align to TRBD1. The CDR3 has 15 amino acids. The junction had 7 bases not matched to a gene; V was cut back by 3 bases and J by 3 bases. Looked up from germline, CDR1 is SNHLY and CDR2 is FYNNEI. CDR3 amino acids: CASSEGRGRDYGYTF. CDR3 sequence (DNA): TGTGCCAGCAGTGAGGGTAGGGGGCGCGACTATGGCTACACCTTC.

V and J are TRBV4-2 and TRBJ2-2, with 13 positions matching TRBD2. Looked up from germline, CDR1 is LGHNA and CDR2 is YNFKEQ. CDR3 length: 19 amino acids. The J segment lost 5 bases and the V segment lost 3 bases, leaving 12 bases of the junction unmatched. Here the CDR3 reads CASSQDTSGRVVRTGELFF. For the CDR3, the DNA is TGTGCCAGCAGCCAGGATACTAGCGGGAGGGTTGTTCGTACCGGGGAGCTGTTTTTT.

CDR3 region: CASSPGTGAREQYF. CDR3 nucleotides: TGTGCCAGCTCACCTGGGACAGGGGCGAGGGAGCAGTACTTC. The chain joins TRBV18 to TRBJ2-7; 10 positions match TRBD1. CDR1 and CDR2 (germline): KGHSH, LQKENI. V was clipped by 3 bases and J by 7 bases; unmatched bases: 6. CDR3 length equals 14 residues.

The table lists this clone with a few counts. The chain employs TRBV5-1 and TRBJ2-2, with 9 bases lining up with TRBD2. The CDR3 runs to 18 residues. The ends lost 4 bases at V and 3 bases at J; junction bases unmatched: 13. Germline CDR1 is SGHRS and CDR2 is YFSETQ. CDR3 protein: CASSLGYSGSHYTGELFF. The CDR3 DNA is TGCGCCAGCAGCCTGGGGTATAGCGGGAGTCATTACACCGGGGAGCTGTTTTTT.

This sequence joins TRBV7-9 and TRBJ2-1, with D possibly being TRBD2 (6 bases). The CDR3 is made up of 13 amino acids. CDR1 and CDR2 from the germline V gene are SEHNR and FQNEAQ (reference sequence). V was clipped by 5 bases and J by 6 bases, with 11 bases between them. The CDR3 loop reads CASSPGDFNEQFF. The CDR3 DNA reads TGTGCCAGCAGCCCGGGGGACTTCAATGAGCAGTTCTTC.

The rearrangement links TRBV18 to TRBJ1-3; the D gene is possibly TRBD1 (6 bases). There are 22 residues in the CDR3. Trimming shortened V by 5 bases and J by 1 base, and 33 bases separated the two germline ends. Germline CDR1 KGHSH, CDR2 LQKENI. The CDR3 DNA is TGTGCCAGCTCATTTCGGTACGACATAAGAAAGAACAGGGATCCATCTGGAAACACCATATATTTT. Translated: CASSFRYDIRKNRDPSGNTIYF.

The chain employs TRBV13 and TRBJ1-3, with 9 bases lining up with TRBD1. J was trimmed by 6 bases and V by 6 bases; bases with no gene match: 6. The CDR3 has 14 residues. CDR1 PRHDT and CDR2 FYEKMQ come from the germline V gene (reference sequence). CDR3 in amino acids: CASSLTGGTNTIYF. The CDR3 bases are TGTGCCAGCAGTTTAACAGGGGGCACAAACACCATATATTTT.

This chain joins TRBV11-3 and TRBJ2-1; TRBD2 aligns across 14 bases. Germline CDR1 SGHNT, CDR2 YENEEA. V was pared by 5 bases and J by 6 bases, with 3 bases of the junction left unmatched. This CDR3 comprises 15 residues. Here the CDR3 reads CASSGGLAGGNEQFF. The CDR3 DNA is TGTGCCAGCAGCGGTGGACTAGCGGGAGGCAATGAGCAGTTCTTC. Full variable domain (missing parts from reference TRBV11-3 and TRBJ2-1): EAGVVQSPRYKIIEKKQPVAFWCNPISGHNTLYWYLQNLGQGPELLIRYENEEAVDDSQLPKDRFSAERLKGVDSTLKIQPAELGDSAVYLCASSGGLAGGNEQFFGPGTRLTVL.

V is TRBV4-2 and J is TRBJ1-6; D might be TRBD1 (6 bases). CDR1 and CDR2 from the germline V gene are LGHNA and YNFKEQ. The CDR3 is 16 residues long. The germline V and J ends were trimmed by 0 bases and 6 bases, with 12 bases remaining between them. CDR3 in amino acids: CASSQDVQGFNSPLHF. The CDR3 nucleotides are TGTGCCAGCAGCCAAGATGTACAGGGTTTTAATTCACCCCTCCACTTT.

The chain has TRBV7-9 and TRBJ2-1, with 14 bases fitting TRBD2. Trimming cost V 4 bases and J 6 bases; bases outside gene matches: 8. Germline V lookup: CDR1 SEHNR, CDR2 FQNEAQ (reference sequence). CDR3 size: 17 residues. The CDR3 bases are TGTGCCAGCAGCTCAGGGACTAGCGGGAGAGCGACCAATGAGCAGTTCTTC. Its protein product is CASSSGTSGRATNEQFF.

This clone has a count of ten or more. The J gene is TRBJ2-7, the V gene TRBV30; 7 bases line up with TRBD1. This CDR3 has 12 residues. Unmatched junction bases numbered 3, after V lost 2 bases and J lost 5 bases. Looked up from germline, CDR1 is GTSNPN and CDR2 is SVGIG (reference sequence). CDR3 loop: CAWSTGVHEQYF. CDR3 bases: TGTGCCTGGAGTACAGGGGTCCACGAGCAGTACTTC.

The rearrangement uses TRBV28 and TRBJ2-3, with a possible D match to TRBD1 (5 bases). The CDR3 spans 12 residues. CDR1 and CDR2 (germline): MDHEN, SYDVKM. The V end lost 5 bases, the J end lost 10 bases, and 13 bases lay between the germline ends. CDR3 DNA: TGTGCCAGCAGTCCGATCCAGGGATCGCAGTATTTT. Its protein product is CASSPIQGSQYF.

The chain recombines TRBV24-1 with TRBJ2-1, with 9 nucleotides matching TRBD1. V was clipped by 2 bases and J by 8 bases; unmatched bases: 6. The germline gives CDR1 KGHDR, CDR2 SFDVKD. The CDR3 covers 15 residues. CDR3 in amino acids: CATSDWTGDRDEQFF. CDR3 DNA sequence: TGTGCCACCAGTGATTGGACAGGGGATCGGGATGAGCAGTTCTTC.

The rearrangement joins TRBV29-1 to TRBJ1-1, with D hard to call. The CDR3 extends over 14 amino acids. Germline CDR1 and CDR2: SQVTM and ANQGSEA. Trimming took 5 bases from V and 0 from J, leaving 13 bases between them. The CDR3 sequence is CSVHRGSLNTEAFF. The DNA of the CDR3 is TGCAGCGTTCATAGAGGGAGTTTGAACACTGAAGCTTTCTTT. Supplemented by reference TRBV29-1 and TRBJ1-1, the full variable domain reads SAVISQKPSRDICQRGTSLTIQCQVDSQVTMMFWYRQQPGQSLTLIATANQGSEATYESGFVIDKFPISRPNLTFSTLTVSNMSPEDSSIYLCSVHRGSLNTEAFFGQGTRLTVV.

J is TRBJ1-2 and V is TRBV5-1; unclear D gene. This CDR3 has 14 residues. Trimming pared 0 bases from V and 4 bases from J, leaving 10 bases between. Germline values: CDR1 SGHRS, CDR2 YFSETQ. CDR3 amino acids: CASSLAGESYGYTF. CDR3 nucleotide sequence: TGCGCCAGCAGCTTGGCCGGGGAGAGCTATGGCTACACCTTC.

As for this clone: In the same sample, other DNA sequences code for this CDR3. The chain's CDR3 is CASSQDLSGANVLTF. DNA of the CDR3: TGTGCCAGCAGCCAAGACCTATCTGGGGCCAACGTCCTGACTTTC. The chain joins TRBV4-2 to TRBJ2-6, with D unresolved. CDR1 and CDR2 from the germline V gene are LGHNA and YNFKEQ. This CDR3 has 15 amino acids. V was cut by 0 bases and J by 1 base, with 4 bases left in between.

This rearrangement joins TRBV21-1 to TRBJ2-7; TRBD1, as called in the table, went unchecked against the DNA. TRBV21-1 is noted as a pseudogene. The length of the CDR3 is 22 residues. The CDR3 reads CASSKSPSPGQGLFWKAYEQYF. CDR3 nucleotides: TGTGCCAGCAGCAAGAGCCCAAGTCCGGGACAGGGTTTATTTTGGAAAGCCTACGAGCAGTACTTC.

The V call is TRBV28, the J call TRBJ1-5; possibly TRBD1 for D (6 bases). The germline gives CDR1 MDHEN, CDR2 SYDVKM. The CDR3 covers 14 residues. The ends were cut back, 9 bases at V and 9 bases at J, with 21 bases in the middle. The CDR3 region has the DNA TGTGCCAGTTACCCGGACAGCGGCGCAAGGCCCCAGCATTTT. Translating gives CASYPDSGARPQHF.